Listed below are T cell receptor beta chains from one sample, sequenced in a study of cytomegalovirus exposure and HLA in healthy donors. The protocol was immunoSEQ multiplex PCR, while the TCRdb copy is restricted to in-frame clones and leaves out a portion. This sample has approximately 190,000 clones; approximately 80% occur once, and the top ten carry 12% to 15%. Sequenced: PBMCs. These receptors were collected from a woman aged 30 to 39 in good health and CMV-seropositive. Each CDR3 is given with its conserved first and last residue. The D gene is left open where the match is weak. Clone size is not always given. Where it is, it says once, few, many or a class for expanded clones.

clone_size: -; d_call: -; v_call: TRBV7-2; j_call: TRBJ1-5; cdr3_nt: TGTGCCAGCAGCCGCAGGGTTGACCAGCCCCAGCATTTT; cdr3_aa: CASSRRVDQPQHF
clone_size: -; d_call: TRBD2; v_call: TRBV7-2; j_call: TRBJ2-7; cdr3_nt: TGTGCCAGCAGTCGCCCGGGAGGCGAGCAGTACTTC; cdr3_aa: CASSRPGGEQYF
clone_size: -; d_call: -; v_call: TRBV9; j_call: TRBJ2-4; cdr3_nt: TGTGCCAGCAGCGTAGGTGAGGAGACTCTAAACATTCAGTACTTC; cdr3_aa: CASSVGEETLNIQYF
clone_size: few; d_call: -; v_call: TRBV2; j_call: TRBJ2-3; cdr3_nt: TGTGCCAGCAGCCTGACAACAGATACGCAGTATTTT; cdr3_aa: CASSLTTDTQYF
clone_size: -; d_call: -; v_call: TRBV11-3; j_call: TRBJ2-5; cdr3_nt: TGTGCCAGCACCCCCTCCTCACAGGCAGAGACCCAGTACTTC; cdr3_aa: CASTPSSQAETQYF
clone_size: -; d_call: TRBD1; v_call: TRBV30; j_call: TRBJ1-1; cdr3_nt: TGTGCCTGGAGTGCAGGACAGGGGAACACTGAAGCTTTCTTT; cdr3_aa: CAWSAGQGNTEAFF
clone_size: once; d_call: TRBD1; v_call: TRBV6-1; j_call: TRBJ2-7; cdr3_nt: TGTGCCAGCAGTTCCGGGACAGCCACCTACGAGCAGTACTTC; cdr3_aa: CASSSGTATYEQYF
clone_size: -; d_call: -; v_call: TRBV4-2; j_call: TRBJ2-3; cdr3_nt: TGTGCCAGCAGCCGAGGTGGCGGGGAAGACGATACGCAGTATTTT; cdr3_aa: CASSRGGGEDDTQYF
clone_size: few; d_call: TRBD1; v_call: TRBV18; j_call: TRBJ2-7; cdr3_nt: TGTGCCAGCTCACCACGGACAGGGGCCAACTACGAGCAGTACTTC; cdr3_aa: CASSPRTGANYEQYF
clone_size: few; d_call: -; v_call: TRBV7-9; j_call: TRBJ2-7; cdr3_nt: TGTGCCAGCAGCCCAGGGGTTGCGCAGTACTTC; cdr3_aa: CASSPGVAQYF
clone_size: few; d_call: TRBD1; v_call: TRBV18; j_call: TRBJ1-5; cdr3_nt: TGTGCCAGCTCACCAAGGGGGACAGCTAGCAATCAGCCCCAGCATTTT; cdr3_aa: CASSPRGTASNQPQHF
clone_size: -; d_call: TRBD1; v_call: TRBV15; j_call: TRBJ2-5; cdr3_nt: TGTGCCACCAGCAGAGGAATTCAGGGGGCCCGGGAGACCCAGTACTTC; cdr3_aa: CATSRGIQGARETQYF